The 13 T cell receptor beta chains given below trace back to one sample, sequenced in a study of cytomegalovirus exposure and HLA in healthy donors. 60 Vbeta and 13 Jbeta primers were used in PCR. The assay was immunoSEQ multiplex PCR, and TCRdb's table has in-frame clones only and misses some. The sample shows 95,000 to 130,000 clones, 81% of them seen only once. The sample taken for sequencing was PBMCs. Receptor source: a woman aged 25 to 39 in good health and CMV-seronegative.

In nucleotides, the CDR3 is TGTGCCCGAGATAGCGGGACCTACGAGCAGTACTTC. This gives the protein CARDSGTYEQYF. This rearrangement joins TRBV30 to TRBJ2-7, with TRBD2 identical over 8 bases. V shed 8 bases and J 2 bases; nucleotides not matched to a gene: 5. Germline CDR1 is GTSNPN and CDR2 is SVGIG (reference sequence). The CDR3 totals 12 residues.

V is TRBV28 and J is TRBJ2-2, with 14 bases fitting TRBD2. In germline, CDR1 is MDHEN, CDR2 SYDVKM. Germline trimming cut 8 bases from V and 6 bases from J; bases unmatched to any gene: 5. The CDR3 is 15 amino acids. The CDR3 here is CASEGLAGVSGELFF. The DNA of the CDR3 is TGTGCCAGCGAGGGACTAGCGGGAGTGTCCGGGGAGCTGTTTTTT.

This sequence joins TRBV19 and TRBJ1-4, with 8 bases fitting TRBD1. Unmatched junction bases numbered 7, after V lost 4 bases and J lost 6 bases. The CDR3 runs to 15 residues. Germline V gene lookup returns CDR1 LNHDA and CDR2 SQIVND (reference sequence). The CDR3 is CASSNRGGIHEKLFF. The DNA for the CDR3 is TGTGCCAGTAGTAACAGGGGGGGGATTCATGAAAAACTGTTTTTT. Together with reference TRBV19 and TRBJ1-4, the CDR3 gives the full variable domain: DGGITQSPKYLFRKEGQNVTLSCEQNLNHDAMYWYRQDPGQGLRLIYYSQIVNDFQKGDIAEGYSVSREKKESFPLTVTSAQKNPTAFYLCASSNRGGIHEKLFFGSGTQLSVL.

This clone is classed as medium-sized (0.01 to 0.1%). CDR3 nucleotides: TGTGCCAGCAGCGTAGAGGGACTAGCTTCGATTGAGCAGTTCTTC. Translated: CASSVEGLASIEQFF. V usage is TRBV9 and J usage is TRBJ2-1; TRBD2 matches at 9 bases. Germline lookup yields CDR1 SGDLS and CDR2 YYNGEE. V lost 0 bases to trimming and J lost 9 bases; unmatched junction nucleotides: 7. There are 15 residues in the CDR3.

The V call is TRBV19, the J call TRBJ2-5; TRBD2 aligns across 8 bases. The CDR3 is made up of 14 amino acids. Unmatched junction bases numbered 12, after V lost 10 bases and J lost 5 bases. Germline V gene data show CDR1 as LNHDA and CDR2 as SQIVND (reference sequence). The CDR3 is CATSLAGVVETQYF. The DNA for the CDR3 is TGTGCCACCTCTCTAGCGGGTGTAGTTGAGACCCAGTACTTC.

V is TRBV29-1 and J is TRBJ2-1; D remains unclear. Germline V gene lookup returns CDR1 SQVTM and CDR2 ANQGSEA. This CDR3 comprises 12 residues. V lost 6 bases and J lost 9, with 15 bases in between. Here the CDR3 reads CSVQEVSSEQFF. CDR3 DNA sequence: TGCAGCGTCCAAGAGGTATCTAGTGAGCAGTTCTTC.

J is TRBJ1-1 and V is TRBV4-1, with 11 bases that match TRBD1. The germline CDR1 and CDR2 sequences are MGHRA and YSYEKL. The CDR3 covers 15 residues. V lost 4 bases to trimming and J lost 3 bases; unmatched junction nucleotides: 4. The CDR3 reads CASSPRTGGDTEAFF. The DNA of the CDR3 is TGCGCCAGCAGCCCTCGGACAGGGGGCGACACTGAAGCTTTCTTT.

The chain employs TRBV28 and TRBJ1-2; 8 nucleotides align to TRBD1. CDR1 and CDR2 (germline): MDHEN, SYDVKM. The V segment lost 2 bases and the J segment 7 bases; nucleotides outside the gene matches: 6. The CDR3 runs to 14 residues. The CDR3: CASSLGQGALGYTF. DNA of the CDR3: TGTGCCAGCAGTTTAGGGCAGGGGGCGCTTGGCTACACCTTC.

The chain joins TRBV28 to TRBJ1-1; D might be TRBD1 (6 bases). V dropped 7 bases and J dropped 2 bases, with 20 bases sitting between them. Per germline, CDR1 MDHEN and CDR2 SYDVKM. This CDR3 has 16 amino acids. The CDR3 DNA reads TGTGCCAGCACCACGGGAGGGGGGGGAATAAACACTGAAGCTTTCTTT. It is translated as CASTTGGGGINTEAFF.

The chain recombines TRBV18 with TRBJ1-5; 8 positions agree with TRBD1. The CDR3 has 15 residues. Germline V lookup: CDR1 KGHSH, CDR2 LQKENI. The V segment lost 3 bases and the J segment 6 bases; nucleotides outside the gene matches: 7. CDR3 bases: TGTGCCAGCTCACCGAGCGGGACAGGTGGTCAGCCCCAGCATTTT. Translated, it gives CASSPSGTGGQPQHF.

In this sample, this clone turned up once. This chain links TRBV10-3 with TRBJ2-1; TRBD2 matches at 13 bases. After removal of 3 bases from V and 7 bases from J, the junction contained 6 bases not matched to a gene. Germline-derived CDR1 and CDR2 are ENHRY and SYGVKD. CDR3 length: 16 amino acids. CDR3 amino acids: CAISDPGLAGRNEQFF. The CDR3 DNA is TGTGCCATCAGTGATCCGGGACTAGCGGGAAGAAATGAGCAGTTCTTC.

This clone was detected once. V usage is TRBV7-9 and J usage is TRBJ2-5; 8 bases match TRBD2. Germline V gives CDR1 SEHNR, CDR2 FQNEAQ (reference sequence). The ends lost 3 bases at V and 1 base at J; junction bases unmatched: 1. This CDR3 region has 14 residues. The CDR3 nucleotides are TGTGCCAGCAGCTTTAGCGGGGCCCAAGAGACCCAGTACTTC. Translated, it gives CASSFSGAQETQYF.

The rearrangement joins TRBV9 to TRBJ2-2; TRBD2 matches 9 bases. The germline gives CDR1 SGDLS, CDR2 YYNGEE. This CDR3 region has 16 residues. Trimming cost V 7 bases and J 7 bases; bases outside gene matches: 14. The CDR3 region is CASGGASGIEDGELFF. As DNA, the CDR3 is TGTGCCAGCGGGGGGGCTAGCGGGATTGAAGACGGGGAGCTGTTTTTT. The full variable domain, with the rest looked up from reference TRBV9 and TRBJ2-2, is DSGVTQTPKHLITATGQRVTLRCSPRSGDLSVYWYQQSLDQGLQFLIQYYNGEERAKGNILERFSAQQFPDLHSELNLSSLELGDSALYFCASGGASGIEDGELFFGEGSRLTVL.